This T cell receptor beta chain was sequenced during a study of immune characterization of retroperitoneal liposarcoma. The CDR3 is made up of 15 amino acids. Germline-derived CDR1 and CDR2 are SGHNT and YENEEA. TCRdb ran MiXCR on the PCR reads and lists one entry per CDR3 protein. The sample includes about 10,000 distinct CDR3 sequences, around a third seen only once; the top ten take around a tenth. Sequenced sample: tumor tissue. This receptor was obtained from a female donor with retroperitoneal liposarcoma. The V call is TRBV11-3, the J call TRBJ2-1; perhaps TRBD2 as D (6 bases). The J call is doubtful: the DNA matches TRBJ2-7 better. The CDR3 sequence: CASSLDGGRYNEQYF. For the CDR3, the DNA is TGTGCCAGCAGCTTAGACGGAGGGAGATACAATGAGCAGTACTTC.